The 30 T cell receptor beta chains below were found in one sample sequenced in a study of OX40 agonist ivuxolimab in advanced cancers. The repertoire was sequenced with immunoSEQ multiplex PCR; TCRdb's copy has only in-frame clones and lacks some. Of tens of thousands of clones in the sample, 88% were seen once. The specimen was CD4+ or CD8+ T cells sorted from blood, collected in a trial of the OX40 agonist ivuxolimab. These receptors were obtained from an adult with an advanced solid tumor such as melanoma, head and neck, liver or kidney cancer.

The chain combines TRBV5-1 with TRBJ2-3; TRBD2 might be the D (5 bases). Looked up from germline, CDR1 is SGHRS and CDR2 is YFSETQ. This CDR3 spans 15 amino acids. V gave up 0 bases and J gave up 2 bases, with 10 bases separating them. The CDR3: CASSLAMRVTDTQYF. For the CDR3, the DNA is TGCGCCAGCAGCTTGGCTATGCGGGTCACAGATACGCAGTATTTT.

The chain has TRBV7-9 and TRBJ2-3; D perhaps matches TRBD2 (6 bases). CDR1 and CDR2 from the germline V gene are SEHNR and FQNEAQ (reference sequence). The CDR3 loop spans 18 amino acids. The V end lost 0 bases, the J end lost 4 bases, and 20 bases lay between the germline ends. CDR3 residues: CASSLAILAPLLPDTQYF. The CDR3 region has the DNA TGTGCCAGCAGCTTAGCCATTCTAGCGCCCCTCCTACCAGATACGCAGTATTTT.

The CDR3 nucleotides are TGCAGCACAATTCAACGGGGGGAACACTATGGCTACACCTTC. Translated: CSTIQRGEHYGYTF. V is TRBV29-1 and J is TRBJ1-2, with D possibly being TRBD1 (5 bases). This CDR3 region has 14 residues. V was trimmed by 8 bases and J by 3 bases, leaving 19 bases between them. Germline V gives CDR1 SQVTM, CDR2 ANQGSEA.

The chain links TRBV7-6 to TRBJ2-5; a weak D match, TRBD1 (5 bases). CDR3 size: 14 residues. Trimming removed 1 base from V and 1 base from J, with 7 bases in between. Per the germline V gene, CDR1 is SGHVS and CDR2 is FNYEAQ. This chain's CDR3 is CASSLVGPQETQYF. CDR3 nucleotides: TGTGCCAGCAGCTTAGTGGGGCCCCAAGAGACCCAGTACTTC. The full variable domain, completed using reference TRBV7-6 and TRBJ2-5, is GAGVSQSPRYKVTKRGQDVALRCDPISGHVSLYWYRQALGQGPEFLTYFNYEAQQDKSGLPNDRFSAERPEGSISTLTIQRTEQRDSAMYRCASSLVGPQETQYFGPGTRLLVL.

A few counts support this clone. This chain connects TRBV7-3 to TRBJ2-7, with D possibly being TRBD1 (5 bases). Germline V lookup: CDR1 SGHTA, CDR2 FQGTGA. The CDR3 loop spans 14 amino acids. V was pared by 7 bases and J by 0 bases, with 13 bases between. CDR3 DNA: TGTGCCAGCATGGCAGGGAATAGCTCCTACGAGCAGTACGTC. This gives the protein CASMAGNSSYEQYV.

The rearrangement joins TRBV6-5 to TRBJ2-7; D uncertain. The CDR3 totals 12 residues. Germline V gene lookup returns CDR1 MNHEY and CDR2 SVGAGI. V gave up 0 bases and J gave up 4 bases, with 4 bases separating them. The DNA of the CDR3 is TGTGCCAGCAGTTACTCTTATTACGAGCAGTACGTC. Its protein product is CASSYSYYEQYV.

This clone has more than one count but fewer than ten. The chain has TRBV4-1 and TRBJ1-2; D not resolved. V was clipped by 0 bases and J by 8 bases, with 7 bases between them. CDR3 length: 12 residues. CDR1 and CDR2 (germline): MGHRA, YSYEKL. Here the CDR3 reads CASSQDSSGYTF. The CDR3 coding sequence is TGCGCCAGCAGCCAAGACAGTAGCGGCTACACCTTC.

V is TRBV15 and J is TRBJ1-5; the D is unclear. There are 14 residues in the CDR3. Germline CDR1 LNHNV, CDR2 YYDKDF (reference sequence). Trimming took off 5 bases at V and 8 bases at J, with 16 bases between the two ends. The DNA for the CDR3 is TGTGCCACCAGCTCACACTCTCAGGCCGAGCCCCAGCATTTT. This sequence encodes CATSSHSQAEPQHF.

The chain links TRBV6-1 to TRBJ2-5; D remains unclear. Germline-derived CDR1 and CDR2 are MNHNS and SASEGT. The CDR3 contains 13 residues. V lost 6 bases and J 5 bases, leaving 13 bases between the germline ends. The CDR3 DNA is TGTGCCAGCAGGCGACCGATGGGGGAGACCCAGTACTTC. Protein: CASRRPMGETQYF.

This clone appeared once. V and J are TRBV2 and TRBJ1-1, with 8 nucleotides matching TRBD1. The CDR3 length is 13 residues. Per germline, CDR1 SNHLY and CDR2 FYNNEI. The J segment lost 7 bases and the V segment lost 2 bases, leaving 3 bases of the junction unmatched. CDR3 amino acids: CASSEPTGVEAFF. The CDR3 DNA is TGTGCCAGCAGTGAACCGACAGGGGTTGAAGCTTTCTTT. Combining the CDR3 with reference TRBV2 and TRBJ1-1 gives the whole variable domain EPEVTQTPSHQVTQMGQEVILRCVPISNHLYFYWYRQILGQKVEFLVSFYNNEISEKSEIFDDQFSVERPDGSNFTLKIRSTKLEDSAMYFCASSEPTGVEAFFGQGTRLTVV.

This clone has just a few counts. The chain combines TRBV5-1 with TRBJ1-2, with no clear D. There are 13 residues in the CDR3. V lost 0 bases, J lost 8 bases, and 11 bases lay in between. From germline, CDR1 is SGHRS and CDR2 YFSETQ. The DNA of the CDR3 is TGCGCCAGCAGCTTGGGTACGTTGGGAGGCTACACCTTC. Translation: CASSLGTLGGYTF.

The chain employs TRBV6-1 and TRBJ2-7; 8 bases line up with TRBD1. Losses at the gene ends were 3 bases for V and 2 bases for J; bases not matched to a gene: 6. The CDR3 runs 15 residues. Germline CDR1 and CDR2: MNHNS and SASEGT. CDR3 sequence (DNA): TGTGCCAGCAGTGAGGGACAGGTAGGTACCTACGAGCAGTACTTC. Residues: CASSEGQVGTYEQYF.

The chain recombines TRBV27 with TRBJ2-1, with 10 bases aligning to TRBD1. There are 15 residues in the CDR3. Looked up from germline, CDR1 is MNHEY and CDR2 is SMNVEV (reference sequence). The V segment lost 3 bases and the J segment 9 bases; nucleotides outside the gene matches: 8. CDR3 coding DNA: TGTGCCAGCAGTTTCAGGGGACAGGGGTGGAGTGAGCAGTTCTTC. It translates to CASSFRGQGWSEQFF.

The gene calls are TRBV27 and TRBJ2-1; the D gene is possibly TRBD2 (6 bases). CDR1 and CDR2 (germline): MNHEY, SMNVEV (reference sequence). V lost 4 bases, J lost 4 bases, and 17 bases lay in between. This CDR3 spans 16 amino acids. CDR3 nucleotide sequence: TGTGCCAGCAGTTCGTTAGCGGTAATGGGGTACAATGAGCAGTTCTTC. It yields the protein CASSSLAVMGYNEQFF.

The genes are TRBV27 and TRBJ2-3; 11 nucleotides agree with TRBD2. Germline CDR1 MNHEY, CDR2 SMNVEV (reference sequence). With V trimmed by 5 bases and J by 2 bases, 12 bases remained unmatched. This CDR3 contains 18 residues. CDR3 sequence (DNA): TGTGCCAGCAGTCCTCTAGCGGGAGGTGTGGGGCACACAGATACGCAGTATTTT. Amino acids: CASSPLAGGVGHTDTQYF.

The chain combines TRBV19 with TRBJ1-2; TRBD1 might be the D (6 bases). CDR1 is LNHDA and CDR2 is SQIVND in the germline V gene (reference sequence). Trimming left V 6 bases short and J 4 bases short, with 18 bases between. This CDR3 comprises 15 residues. CDR3 DNA sequence: TGTGCCAGTAGCCCGGGCAGGGGTTCTAGCTATGGCTACACCTTC. Translated: CASSPGRGSSYGYTF.

The chain uses TRBV27 and TRBJ2-7, with TRBD2 matching 9 bases. CDR1 and CDR2 (germline): MNHEY, SMNVEV (reference sequence). Trimming at V came to 0 bases and at J to 7 bases, leaving 7 bases not matched to a gene. There are 15 residues in the CDR3. This CDR3 is CASSLSISGSSEQYF. Written as DNA, the CDR3 is TGTGCCAGCAGTTTATCTATTAGCGGGAGCTCAGAGCAGTACTTC.

The genes are TRBV7-8 and TRBJ1-2; a possible D gene is TRBD1 (5 bases). CDR3 length equals 15 residues. Germline CDR1 SGHVS, CDR2 FQNEAQ. Trimming stripped 0 bases from V and 3 bases from J, with 11 bases between. CDR3 coding DNA: TGTGCCAGCAGCTTAGCCTCCGGGACCGACTATGGCTACACCTTC. This translates into CASSLASGTDYGYTF.

The CDR3 region is CASSLGDWAYEQYF. Here the CDR3 DNA reads TGTGCCAGCAGCTTAGGGGACTGGGCCTACGAGCAGTACTTC. The rearrangement joins TRBV11-2 to TRBJ2-7; maybe TRBD2 (6 bases). Germline-derived CDR1 and CDR2 are SGHAT and FQNNGV. This CDR3 has 14 residues. The V end was cut by 1 base, the J end by 2 bases, with 9 bases between.

The gene calls are TRBV20-1 and TRBJ2-7; D is perhaps TRBD2 (5 bases). This CDR3 is 11 amino acids long. Germline values: CDR1 DFQATT, CDR2 SNEGSKA (reference sequence). V lost 6 bases and J lost 4, with 10 bases in between. CDR3 in amino acids: CSAKREYEQYF. Written as DNA, the CDR3 is TGCAGTGCCAAGAGGGAGTACGAGCAGTACTTC.

The chain joins TRBV4-1 to TRBJ1-5; D is uncertain. Germline CDR1 and CDR2: MGHRA and YSYEKL. The germline V and J ends were trimmed by 4 bases and 7 bases, with 11 bases remaining between them. CDR3 size: 13 residues. CDR3 amino acids: CASSPFLGQPQHF. The CDR3 nucleotides are TGCGCCAGCAGCCCCTTCCTTGGGCAGCCCCAGCATTTT.

V is TRBV6-5 and J is TRBJ1-6; the D gene is possibly TRBD1 (6 bases). V was shortened by 6 bases and J by 10 bases, with 16 bases between the two germline ends. CDR3 length equals 14 residues. The V gene's germline CDR1 is MNHEY and CDR2 SVGAGI. The CDR3 reads CASRKQGGRSPLHF. CDR3 bases: TGTGCCAGCAGGAAACAGGGTGGGCGATCACCCCTCCACTTT.

J is TRBJ2-5 and V is TRBV10-1, with D perhaps being TRBD1 or TRBD2 (5 bases each). Trimming left V 3 bases short and J 4 bases short, with 15 bases between. The germline V gene encodes CDR1 WNHNN and CDR2 SYGVQD (reference sequence). CDR3 length: 15 amino acids. The CDR3 sequence is CASSDRQGPRETQYF. The CDR3 nucleotides are TGCGCCAGCAGTGATCGTCAGGGACCACGAGAGACCCAGTACTTC.

The chain is built from TRBV7-6 and TRBJ2-1, with TRBD2 as a possible D gene (5 bases). Germline CDR1 SGHVS, CDR2 FNYEAQ. The CDR3 is 15 amino acids. Trimming shortened V by 1 base and J by 3 bases, and 10 bases separated the two germline ends. Here the CDR3 DNA reads TGTGCCAGCAGCTTAGATAGCGTAGGCTACAATGAGCAGTTCTTC. It is translated as CASSLDSVGYNEQFF.

The rearrangement uses TRBV5-1 and TRBJ2-5; TRBD1 matches at 11 bases. CDR3 length equals 15 residues. V lost 4 bases to trimming and J lost 4 bases; unmatched junction nucleotides: 6. Germline V CDR1 and CDR2: SGHRS, YFSETQ. This CDR3 reads CASSIGQGAAETQYF. CDR3 DNA: TGCGCCAGCAGCATCGGACAGGGGGCTGCAGAGACCCAGTACTTC.

The J gene is TRBJ2-7, the V gene TRBV9; D uncertain. Per germline, CDR1 SGDLS and CDR2 YYNGEE. The CDR3 has 14 amino acids. Between the trimmed V and J ends, which lost 3 bases and 0 bases, there was a span of 10 bases. The CDR3 sequence is CASSADASSYEQYV. As DNA, the CDR3 is TGTGCCAGCAGCGCCGACGCGAGCTCCTACGAGCAGTACGTC.

There are a few counts of this clone. This rearrangement joins TRBV28 to TRBJ1-2; D not certain. This CDR3 is built from 13 residues. V was clipped by 7 bases and J by 1 base, with 10 bases between them. Germline CDR1 is MDHEN and CDR2 is SYDVKM. The CDR3 nucleotides read TGTGCCAGCATGGCGGGAATTAACTATGGCTACACCTTC. It translates to CASMAGINYGYTF.

The chain is built from TRBV4-1 and TRBJ1-2, with D possibly matching TRBD1 (5 bases). The CDR3 length is 13 residues. CDR1 is MGHRA and CDR2 is YSYEKL in the germline V gene. Trimming shortened V by 0 bases and J by 14 bases, and 16 bases separated the two germline ends. The CDR3 loop reads CASSQELAGPGTF. The DNA for the CDR3 is TGCGCCAGCAGCCAAGAATTGGCAGGCCCAGGGACCTTC.

The genes are TRBV6-5 and TRBJ2-1; no firm D call. The V gene lost 3 bases and the J gene lost 10 bases, with 10 bases spanning the gap. Germline assignment: CDR1 MNHEY and CDR2 SVGAGI. This CDR3 contains 12 residues. The CDR3: CASSYRDHEQFF. In DNA, the CDR3 is TGTGCCAGCAGTTATCGCGACCACGAGCAGTTCTTC.

The rearrangement links TRBV2 to TRBJ2-3; TRBD2 might be the D (5 bases). There are 17 residues in the CDR3. Trimming took 9 bases from V and 0 from J, leaving 22 bases between them. Germline V lookup: CDR1 SNHLY, CDR2 FYNNEI. CDR3 sequence: CARGSLAHISSTDTQYF. The CDR3 nucleotides read TGTGCCAGAGGGAGCCTAGCACATATTTCTAGCACAGATACGCAGTATTTT.